This entry lists 10 T cell receptor beta chains sequenced from one sample in a study of siplizumab effects on memory and regulatory T cells. The data were produced by immunoSEQ multiplex PCR, yet TCRdb's version contains in-frame clones alone and is incomplete. The sample shows about 72,000 clones, about 90% of them seen only once. Sequenced: CD8+ T cells sorted from blood. Source of these receptors: a human donor in good health.

This sequence joins TRBV4-1 and TRBJ1-1, with 7 bases identical to TRBD1. CDR1 MGHRA and CDR2 YSYEKL come from the germline V gene. This CDR3 has 15 amino acids. Losses at the gene ends were 2 bases for V and 1 base for J; bases not matched to a gene: 4. This CDR3 reads CASSQTGARNTEAFF. The CDR3 bases are TGCGCCAGCAGCCAAACAGGGGCCAGGAACACTGAAGCTTTCTTT.

This clone has only one observation. This sequence joins TRBV9 and TRBJ2-7, with 9 bases matching TRBD1. CDR1 is SGDLS, CDR2 YYNGEE, per germline. The CDR3 is 15 amino acids. The V and J ends lost 3 bases and 3 bases, in that order; junction bases with no gene match: 7. DNA of the CDR3: TGTGCCAGCAGCGCCAGGACAGGGGACGTCTACGAGCAGTACTTC. Translating it yields CASSARTGDVYEQYF.

The DNA for the CDR3 is TGCGCCAGCAGCTTGGGAAAGACAGGGGACTCCTACGAGCAGTACTTC. Its translation is CASSLGKTGDSYEQYF. The chain joins TRBV5-1 to TRBJ2-7; 8 bases match TRBD1. Trimming took 0 bases from V and 0 from J; bases not matched to a gene: 5. The CDR3 is made up of 16 amino acids. CDR1 is SGHRS, CDR2 YFSETQ, per germline.

The CDR3 DNA follows: TGTGCCAGCAGTGACCCAGGGAAGAGGAAGACCCAGTACTTC. It encodes CASSDPGKRKTQYF. The chain recombines TRBV6-5 with TRBJ2-5, with D perhaps matching TRBD1 (5 bases). The germline CDR1 and CDR2 sequences are MNHEY and SVGAGI. There are 14 residues in the CDR3. V was pared by 5 bases and J by 6 bases, with 16 bases between.

This sequence joins TRBV25-1 and TRBJ2-1; D is undetermined. The germline gives CDR1 MGHDK, CDR2 SYGVNS. CDR3 length: 11 residues. V gave up 2 bases and J gave up 5 bases, with 1 base separating them. CDR3 loop: CASSEHNEQFF. CDR3 DNA sequence: TGTGCCAGCAGTGAACACAATGAGCAGTTCTTC.

The gene calls are TRBV6-6 and TRBJ2-2; D may be TRBD2 (6 bases). The ends were cut back, 4 bases at V and 2 bases at J, with 14 bases in the middle. The CDR3 consists of 16 residues. The V gene's germline CDR1 is MNHNY and CDR2 SVGAGI (reference sequence). For the CDR3, the DNA is TGTGCCAGCAGTTGGGGGGAGGCATCAAACACCGGGGAGCTGTTTTTT. Residues: CASSWGEASNTGELFF.

The chain carries TRBV5-6 and TRBJ2-7; D may correspond to TRBD1 or TRBD2 (5 bases each). Germline CDR1 is SGHDT and CDR2 is YYEEEE. The CDR3 is 14 residues long. V lost 6 bases, J lost 4 bases, and 17 bases lay in between. The DNA of the CDR3 is TGTGCCAGCACCCCGGGACGCGACAAGTACGAGCAGTACTTC. Residues: CASTPGRDKYEQYF.

The CDR3 DNA reads as TGTGCCAGCGGTACAAGGGCTGAAGCTTTCTTT. Amino acid sequence: CASGTRAEAFF. This sequence joins TRBV2 and TRBJ1-1; no reliable D call. This CDR3 has 11 residues. CDR1 and CDR2 (germline): SNHLY, FYNNEI. V shed 8 bases and J shed 6 bases, with 10 bases lying between them.

The V call is TRBV7-6, the J call TRBJ2-5; the match to TRBD2 covers 7 bases. With V trimmed by 5 bases and J by 7 bases, 1 base remained unmatched. CDR3 length: 11 amino acids. Germline V gene data show CDR1 as SGHVS and CDR2 as FNYEAQ. Written as DNA, the CDR3 is TGTGCCAGCAGCGGGGGGGGGACCCAGTACTTC. It codes for CASSGGGTQYF.

This clone was counted a few times. The V and J genes are TRBV6-1 and TRBJ1-2, with D uncertain. Trimming took off 4 bases at V and 5 bases at J, with 8 bases between the two ends. The CDR3 covers 12 residues. CDR1 and CDR2 from the germline V gene are MNHNS and SASEGT. The CDR3 loop reads CASSVLEYGYTF. CDR3 nucleotides: TGTGCCAGCAGTGTGCTGGAATATGGCTACACCTTC.